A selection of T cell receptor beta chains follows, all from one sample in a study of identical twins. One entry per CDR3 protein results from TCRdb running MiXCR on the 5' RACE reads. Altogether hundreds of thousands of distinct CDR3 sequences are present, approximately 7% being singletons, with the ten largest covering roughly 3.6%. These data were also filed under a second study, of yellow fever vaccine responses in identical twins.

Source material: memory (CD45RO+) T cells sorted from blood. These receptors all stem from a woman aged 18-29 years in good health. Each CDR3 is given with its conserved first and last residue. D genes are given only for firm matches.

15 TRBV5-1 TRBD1 CASSSTGGGNSPLHF
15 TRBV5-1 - CASSLSPTVNYGYTF
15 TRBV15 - CATSSSGLLLETQYF
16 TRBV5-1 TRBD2 CASSPTSGWTGNEQFF
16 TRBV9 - CASSVAASERWETQYF
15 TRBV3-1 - CASSQGLGRTNEQFF
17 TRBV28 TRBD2 CASSTSGGAGSYNEQFF
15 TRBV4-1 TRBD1 CASSRETGGRYEQYF
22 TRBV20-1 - CSARGQGLPGKRWERGGNEQFF
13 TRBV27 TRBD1 CASSLYPRGEQYF
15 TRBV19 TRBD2 CASRYLAGEKDTQYF
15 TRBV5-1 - CASSLGGGKTDTQYF
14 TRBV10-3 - CAISEGAKTGGYTF
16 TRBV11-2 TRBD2 CASTPLGRGGGVPQYF
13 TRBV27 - CASSPQLGNIQYF
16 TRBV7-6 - CASSLVSRASADTQYF
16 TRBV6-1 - CASSEFAASGANVLTF
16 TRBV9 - CASSPTRDTIGSPLHF
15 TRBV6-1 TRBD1 CASNKIRAGGEKLFF
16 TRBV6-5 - CASSYNVAVSTDTQYF
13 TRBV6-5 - CASSYSGRLFAFF
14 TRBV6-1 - CASRRGRAVDTQYF
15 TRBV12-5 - CASGLWVAGTDTQYF
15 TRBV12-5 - CASGRDSSNTGELFF
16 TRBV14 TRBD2 CASSQLKGLAEETQYF
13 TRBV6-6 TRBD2 CASSSGTTGTQYF
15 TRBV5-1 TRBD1 CASSGLDRGTSPLHF
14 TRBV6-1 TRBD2 CASSRIAGKETQYF
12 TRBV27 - CASSPEGETQYF
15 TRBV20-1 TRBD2 CSARPPGLAMNEQFF
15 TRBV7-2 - CASSSTGFIGEKLFF
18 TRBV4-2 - CASSQDGGGETTYNEQFF
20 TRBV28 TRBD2 CASSPPGVRGVWGAKNIQYF
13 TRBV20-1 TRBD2 CSAIEREADTQYF
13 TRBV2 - CASTGALNYGYTF
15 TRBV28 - CASSSGGLSWTEAFF
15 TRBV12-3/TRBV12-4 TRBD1 CASSPGQGDGEKLFF
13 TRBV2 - CASSETNQETQYF
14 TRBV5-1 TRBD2 CASSLGLAVYEQYF
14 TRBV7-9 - CASSLRTWGDEQFF
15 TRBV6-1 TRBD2 CASSDGTSGHNEQFF
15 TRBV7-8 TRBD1 CASSSNRGPNQPQHF
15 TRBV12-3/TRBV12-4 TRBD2 CASSLSGRGTGELFF